This T cell receptor (beta chain) was obtained from a study of blood T cell repertoires in COVID-19. As for the study in general: COVID-19 samples collected from the United States, Italy and Spain covered acute and convalescent phases.

J was trimmed by 5 bases and V by 7 bases; bases with no gene match: 14. The germline V gene has CDR1 SNHLY and CDR2 FYNNEI. The CDR3 spans 17 residues. Generated by immunoSEQ multiplex PCR, the TCRdb table keeps only in-frame clones and is missing some. The repertoire includes some 110,000 clones, 86% of them detected once, and less than 5% sits in the top ten. This clonotype was obtained from a man aged 35 to 55 with acute or convalescent COVID-19. The genes are TRBV2 and TRBJ2-3, with 11 bases lining up with TRBD2. Sequenced material: peripheral blood. This chain's CDR3 is CASTQNGLAGGKDTQYF. The CDR3, as DNA: TGTGCCAGCACCCAAAACGGGCTAGCGGGAGGTAAAGATACGCAGTATTTT.